The entry below gives a single TCR beta chain sequence along with its context. Its recognized antigen is unknown. No clone much larger than this one lies a single base away; base qualities are absent. These data originate in a study of CD8 T cells in Susac syndrome (dated by TCRdb to the late 2010s). For context, the study as a whole: The study used repertoire sequencing to test whether antigen drove CD8+ T cell activation and differentiation in Susac syndrome.

RNA was extracted with the RNeasy kit and roughly 0.45 to 1 ug was reverse transcribed using random hexamers. The immunoSEQ multiplex PCR assay, which covers 54 Vbeta and 13 Jbeta segments, was used to amplify TCR beta CDR3 regions. Bias from PCR amplification was corrected by using a synthetic template baseline for primer optimization and for computational correction. The authors' analysis ran thus. Reads were annotated to V, D and J genes per IMGT and analyzed with immunoSEQ Analyzer, keeping only productive sequences. Clonality was calculated as one minus the Shannon entropy normalized by log2 of the number of productive unique sequences. For each patient and control, public and private clones were evaluated within the 100 most prevalent clones. Clones were defined as Susac-specific if absent from the healthy and MS cohorts, from roughly 1,100 published viral clones and from other ImmuneACCESS disease sequences. TCRdb reanalyzed the raw reads on its own, using fastp at Q25 for trimming and MiXCR for clone calling, and kept in-frame beta chains. CDR3 protein duplicates are merged, each entry listing the most common genes and DNA. Here the V and J calls rest on TCRdb's processing, not on the authors' analysis. This sample has about 120,000 distinct CDR3 sequences in its table, and nearly 95% of those were observed once. The ten top clones hold 0.13% to 0.15% of the sample.

The investigation overall reported the following: The TCR sequencing and HLA analysis was acknowledged to have included a relatively small number of individuals.

Sequences SGHNT (CDR1) and YYREEE (CDR2) are obtained from the germline V gene (reference sequence). Reading from cysteine to phenylalanine, the CDR3 counts 14 amino acids. Of the read, only the CDR3 DNA is kept; its 42 bases are in frame from base 1. V is pruned by 4 bases and J by 2 bases, leaving 5 bases of the junction without a gene match. Peripheral blood CD8+ and CD4+ T cells from healthy donors, Susac syndrome patients and multiple sclerosis patients were profiled by high-throughput TCR beta sequencing. The healthy donors served as controls matched for age and sex. Bulk CD8+ and CD4+ T cells were purified by magnetic negative isolation, whereas CD8+ TEMRA cells were enriched by FACS. Blood was collected in EDTA tubes and processed within 24 hours, with PBMCs isolated through density gradient centrifugation. PBMCs intended for TCR sequencing were frozen in liquid nitrogen and were later thawed in a 37 degrees C water bath. Purity of sorted or isolated CD4+, CD8+ and CD8+ TEMRA cells was at least 90%.

The receptor's source is a human donor in good health. Sequenced: CD4+ T cells from PBMCs. Here the chain combines TRBV5-4 and TRBJ2-7, with 8 central nucleotides matching TRBD1. The CDR3 corresponds to CASSPTGDPYEQYF. The DNA sequence is given as TGTGCCAGCAGCCCGACAGGGGACCCCTACGAGCAGTACTTC.